The T cell receptor (beta chain) described here comes from a study of OX40 agonist ivuxolimab in advanced cancers. At the level of the study: Three patients got partial responses; one had hepatocellular carcinoma and two had cutaneous melanoma.

The germline V gene encodes CDR1 SQVTM and CDR2 ANQGSEA. The junction had 0 bases not matched to a gene; V was cut back by 3 bases and J by 1 base. This CDR3 is 12 amino acids long. This table comes from immunoSEQ multiplex PCR, and its TCRdb copy is limited to in-frame clones, with some not included. The sample carries 77,000 or so clones, around 80% recorded once. The sequence was collected from an adult with an advanced solid tumor such as melanoma, head and neck, liver or kidney cancer. The chain carries TRBV29-1 and TRBJ2-7; 7 nucleotides match TRBD1. The sequencing used CD4+ or CD8+ T cells sorted from blood, collected in a trial of the OX40 agonist ivuxolimab. The CDR3 region has the DNA TGCAGCGTTGAGGGACAGTCCTACGAGCAGTACTTC. This codes for CSVEGQSYEQYF.